One sample yielded the 19 T cell receptor beta chains listed below, sequenced in a study of Ad26.COV2.S vaccination and SARS-CoV-2 variants. TCRdb keeps only in-frame clones here, not all; method: immunoSEQ multiplex PCR. Found here are more than 250,000 clones, approximately 87% of them singletons; the top ten hold about 3.5%. Treatment indicated: about 20 received Ad26.COV2.S at low or high dose, single or two shots; five or six received placebo; per-sample allocation not given. Samples came from day 63 after the first vaccine or placebo injection. This sample comprised peripheral blood, obtained in a trial of Ad26.COV2.S vaccine versus placebo. The receptors come from a person between 18 and 60 years old who received the Ad26.COV2.S COVID-19 vaccine or a placebo.

V usage is TRBV9 and J usage is TRBJ2-5; weak D call: TRBD2 (5 bases). The CDR3 runs 13 residues. Per the germline V gene, CDR1 is SGDLS and CDR2 is YYNGEE. V was shortened by 2 bases and J by 8 bases, with 13 bases between the two germline ends. DNA for the CDR3: TGTGCCAGCAGCGTGGACTCCTCAAGTACCCAGTACTTC. Protein sequence: CASSVDSSSTQYF. Full variable domain (missing parts from reference TRBV9 and TRBJ2-5): DSGVTQTPKHLITATGQRVTLRCSPRSGDLSVYWYQQSLDQGLQFLIQYYNGEERAKGNILERFSAQQFPDLHSELNLSSLELGDSALYFCASSVDSSSTQYFGPGTRLLVL.

V is TRBV29-1 and J is TRBJ1-2, with a weak D call TRBD1 (5 bases). Germline CDR1 and CDR2: SQVTM and ANQGSEA. Trimming took off 3 bases at V and 6 bases at J, with 8 bases between the two ends. The CDR3 has 11 residues. CDR3 amino acids: CSVDQGDGYTF. Written as DNA, the CDR3 is TGCAGCGTTGACCAGGGCGATGGCTACACCTTC. Full variable domain (missing parts from reference TRBV29-1 and TRBJ1-2): SAVISQKPSRDICQRGTSLTIQCQVDSQVTMMFWYRQQPGQSLTLIATANQGSEATYESGFVIDKFPISRPNLTFSTLTVSNMSPEDSSIYLCSVDQGDGYTFGSGTRLTVV.

The V and J genes are TRBV7-2 and TRBJ2-7, with D possibly TRBD2 on 6 matching bases. Germline V lookup: CDR1 SGHTA, CDR2 FQGNSA. This CDR3 contains 15 residues. Trimming shortened V by 1 base and J by 6 bases, and 16 bases separated the two germline ends. As DNA, the CDR3 is TGTGCCAGCAGCTTAGTCTCAGGGCCCGGGGGCGAGCAGTACTTC. This sequence encodes CASSLVSGPGGEQYF.

The sample holds a few counts of this clone. The J gene is TRBJ1-1, the V gene TRBV15; no clear D. Trimming left V 0 bases short and J 2 bases short, with 7 bases between. CDR3 length: 14 residues. Germline CDR1 and CDR2: LNHNV and YYDKDF (reference sequence). DNA for the CDR3: TGTGCCACCAGCAGAGATGCTGATAACACTGAAGCTTTCTTT. The encoded protein is CATSRDADNTEAFF.

The V gene is TRBV19, the J gene TRBJ2-1; 12 nucleotides line up with TRBD2. The ends lost 6 bases at V and 8 bases at J; junction bases unmatched: 8. Per germline, CDR1 LNHDA and CDR2 SQIVND (reference sequence). The CDR3 covers 15 residues. CDR3 bases: TGTGCCAGTAGACGGGGACTAGCGGGTTGGGATGAGCAGTTCTTC. This translates into CASRRGLAGWDEQFF.

This clone was detected only a few times. This rearrangement joins TRBV7-9 to TRBJ1-2; 7 nucleotides align to TRBD1. Germline V CDR1 and CDR2: SEHNR, FQNEAQ (reference sequence). CDR3 size: 13 residues. The V segment lost 5 bases and the J segment 4 bases; nucleotides outside the gene matches: 4. The CDR3 coding sequence is TGTGCCAGCAGCACGACAGGGAGCTATGGCTACACCTTC. Translated, it gives CASSTTGSYGYTF. The whole variable domain, remainder taken from reference TRBV7-9 and TRBJ1-2, is DTGVSQNPRHKITKRGQNVTFRCDPISEHNRLYWYRQTLGQGPEFLTYFQNEAQLEKSRLLSDRFSAERPKGSFSTLEIQRTEQGDSAMYLCASSTTGSYGYTFGSGTRLTVV.

CDR3 amino acids: CASSKSTPLGAGELFF. The CDR3 nucleotides are TGTGCCAGCAGCAAATCGACTCCCTTGGGCGCCGGGGAGCTGTTTTTT. This rearrangement joins TRBV6-2 or TRBV6-3 to TRBJ2-2; no reliable D call. CDR1 and CDR2 from the germline V gene are MNHEY and SVGEGT. The CDR3 is 16 residues long. V shed 6 bases and J shed 6 bases, with 20 bases lying between them.

This chain uses TRBV23-1 with TRBJ2-7; TRBD1 might be the D (5 bases). TRBV23-1 belongs to the ORF category, with a function that is uncertain. The CDR3 has 14 amino acids. With 2 bases removed from V and 0 bases from J, the gap between germline ends came to 8 bases. Here the CDR3 reads CASSQGHRSYEQYF. Written as DNA, the CDR3 is TGCGCCAGCAGTCAAGGACACCGCTCCTACGAGCAGTACTTC.

This clone was detected once. This sequence joins TRBV3-1 (or the pseudogene TRBV3-2) and TRBJ1-1, with TRBD1 matching over 10 bases. The CDR3 loop spans 16 amino acids. Germline V gene sequence: CDR1 LGHDT, CDR2 YNNKEL (reference sequence). Trimming took 3 bases from V and 5 from J; bases not matched to a gene: 9. The CDR3 spells CASSHQGGTGVTEAFF. The CDR3 nucleotides read TGTGCCAGCAGCCACCAAGGGGGGACAGGGGTGACTGAAGCTTTCTTT.

J is TRBJ2-1 and V is TRBV27; no clear D. CDR1 and CDR2 from the germline V gene are MNHEY and SMNVEV (reference sequence). The CDR3 loop spans 12 amino acids. The germline V and J ends were trimmed by 5 bases and 7 bases, with 9 bases remaining between them. The chain's CDR3 is CASSHRSNEQFF. CDR3 in DNA: TGTGCCAGCAGTCATCGGTCGAATGAGCAGTTCTTC.

The V and J genes are TRBV6-2 or TRBV6-3 and TRBJ2-7; D not resolved. The germline V gene has CDR1 MNHEY and CDR2 SVGEGT. The germline V and J ends were trimmed by 2 bases and 1 base, with 12 bases remaining between them. This CDR3 is 15 amino acids long. Here the CDR3 reads CASSYASDGSYEQYF. In nucleotides, the CDR3 is TGTGCCAGCAGTTACGCTTCGGACGGATCCTACGAGCAGTACTTC.

As for this clone: In the same sample, other DNA sequences code for this CDR3. The chain carries TRBV7-2 and TRBJ2-7; 7 bases are a match to TRBD2. After removal of 1 base from V and 0 bases from J, the junction contained 3 bases not matched to a gene. Germline CDR1 and CDR2: SGHTA and FQGNSA. This CDR3 spans 15 amino acids. CDR3 protein: CASSLEGGSSYEQYF. The CDR3 coding sequence is TGTGCCAGCAGCTTAGAGGGAGGGAGCTCCTACGAGCAGTACTTC.

The chain couples TRBV27 to TRBJ2-3, with 9 positions matching TRBD1. The CDR3 sequence is 15 residues long. Germline lookup yields CDR1 MNHEY and CDR2 SMNVEV (reference sequence). Trimming took 3 bases from V and 0 from J; bases not matched to a gene: 1. In nucleotides, the CDR3 is TGTGCCAGCAGTTTCGGGACAGGGAGCACAGATACGCAGTATTTT. Encoded protein: CASSFGTGSTDTQYF.

The genes are TRBV18 and TRBJ1-1; 8 bases fit TRBD1. After removal of 3 bases from V and 4 bases from J, the junction contained 4 bases not matched to a gene. The CDR3 is made up of 14 amino acids. Germline V lookup: CDR1 KGHSH, CDR2 LQKENI. The CDR3 is CASSPRQGATEAFF. The CDR3 region has the DNA TGTGCCAGCTCACCGAGGCAGGGGGCCACTGAAGCTTTCTTT.

Here the CDR3 DNA reads TGTGCCAGCAGCTTGTGGGGGGCTACTGGTGAAAAACTGTTTTTT. It yields the protein CASSLWGATGEKLFF. This chain links TRBV5-6 with TRBJ1-4; perhaps TRBD1 as D (6 bases). Germline V gene lookup returns CDR1 SGHDT and CDR2 YYEEEE. CDR3 length equals 15 residues. The V and J ends lost 1 base and 7 bases respectively, with 14 bases between them.

The V call is TRBV6-5, the J call TRBJ2-4, with a weak D call TRBD2 (5 bases). The CDR3 has 15 residues. Germline lookup yields CDR1 MNHEY and CDR2 SVGAGI. Trimming shortened V by 5 bases and J by 0 bases, and 11 bases separated the two germline ends. The CDR3 region has the DNA TGTGCCAGCAGTCGGGGTCAGTTAGCCAAAAACATTCAGTACTTC. Translating it yields CASSRGQLAKNIQYF.

This clone appeared once. The V call is TRBV10-3, the J call TRBJ1-3; 8 bases are a match to TRBD1. Trimming took 0 bases from V and 0 from J; bases not matched to a gene: 7. This CDR3 region has 18 residues. In germline, CDR1 is ENHRY, CDR2 SYGVKD. The CDR3 DNA sequence: TGTGCCATCAGTGAGTCGACAGGGGTAAGGACCTCTGGAAACACCATATATTTT. It encodes CAISESTGVRTSGNTIYF.

The chain employs TRBV27 and TRBJ2-3, with D possibly matching TRBD2 (6 bases). The CDR3 contains 14 residues. Germline assignment: CDR1 MNHEY and CDR2 SMNVEV (reference sequence). Trimming shortened V by 3 bases and J by 6 bases, and 13 bases separated the two germline ends. The CDR3 DNA is TGTGCCAGCAGTTTTGGTTTCGGAGGGGATACGCAGTATTTT. This sequence encodes CASSFGFGGDTQYF.

The J gene is TRBJ2-3, the V gene TRBV19; D is tentatively TRBD1 or TRBD2 (6 bases each). The CDR3 contains 16 residues. CDR1 is LNHDA and CDR2 is SQIVND in the germline V gene (reference sequence). V lost 11 bases, J lost 2 bases, and 23 bases lay in between. This CDR3 is CASRPGGLMLTDTQYF. CDR3 DNA: TGTGCCTCGCGACCCGGGGGCCTAATGCTCACAGATACGCAGTATTTT.